Each of the 20 T cell receptor beta chains below was sequenced from the same sample in a study of blood T cell repertoires in COVID-19. The method was immunoSEQ multiplex PCR; TCRdb's version includes in-frame clones alone and lacks a portion of them. Altogether tens of thousands of clones are present, 65% to 80% being singletons, with the ten largest covering roughly 2%. Sequences were obtained from peripheral blood. These receptors were obtained from a man aged 55 to 69 with active COVID-19.

This chain links TRBV7-8 with TRBJ2-5; 10 bases agree with TRBD2. Per the germline V gene, CDR1 is SGHVS and CDR2 is FQNEAQ. V shed 4 bases and J 5 bases; nucleotides not matched to a gene: 7. CDR3 length: 15 amino acids. This CDR3 reads CASSSERGGRETQYF. CDR3 nucleotides: TGTGCCAGCAGCTCCGAGCGGGGGGGCCGGGAGACCCAGTACTTC.

This clone was counted between two and nine times. The chain couples TRBV7-2 to TRBJ2-3; 9 bases are shared with TRBD1. Germline loops: CDR1 SGHTA, CDR2 FQGNSA. The CDR3 runs 15 residues. Losses at the gene ends were 1 base for V and 3 bases for J; bases not matched to a gene: 2. The chain's CDR3 is CASSLDRGLTDTQYF. CDR3 in DNA: TGTGCCAGCAGCTTAGACAGGGGGCTGACAGATACGCAGTATTTT. The whole variable domain, filled in from reference TRBV7-2 and TRBJ2-3, reads GAGVSQSPSNKVTEKGKDVELRCDPISGHTALYWYRQSLGQGLEFLIYFQGNSAPDKSGLPSDRFSAERTGGSVSTLTIQRTQQEDSAVYLCASSLDRGLTDTQYFGPGTRLTVL.

This rearrangement joins TRBV7-2 to TRBJ2-5; TRBD2 matches at 7 bases. The CDR3 is 18 amino acids. The V segment lost 2 bases and the J segment 2 bases; nucleotides outside the gene matches: 14. The germline gives CDR1 SGHTA, CDR2 FQGNSA. The CDR3 loop reads CASSLRLGSGREQETQYF. CDR3 bases: TGTGCCAGCAGCTTACGCCTAGGTAGCGGGCGCGAGCAAGAGACCCAGTACTTC.

The V and J genes are TRBV28 and TRBJ1-2; 9 nucleotides agree with TRBD1. Trimming removed 3 bases from V and 7 bases from J; junction bases left unmatched: 12. CDR3 length: 16 amino acids. Germline CDR1 reads MDHEN; CDR2 reads SYDVKM. The CDR3: CASSFHQGQGFGGYTF. Here the CDR3 DNA reads TGTGCCAGCAGTTTTCATCAGGGACAGGGTTTTGGTGGCTACACCTTC.

In this sample, this clone turned up once. The genes are TRBV11-2 and TRBJ2-6, with a weak D call TRBD1 (5 bases). Trimming shortened V by 4 bases and J by 0 bases, and 13 bases separated the two germline ends. Per the germline V gene, CDR1 is SGHAT and CDR2 is FQNNGV. The CDR3 runs 17 residues. CDR3 nucleotide sequence: TGTGCCAGCAGCTCTCGGCAGGGTTACTCTGGGGCCAACGTCCTGACTTTC. Its translation is CASSSRQGYSGANVLTF.

Only a few counts were recorded for this clone. The rearrangement uses TRBV4-2 and TRBJ2-1, with D perhaps matching TRBD1 (6 bases). CDR1 and CDR2 (germline): LGHNA, YNFKEQ. Trimming left V 0 bases short and J 7 bases short, with 7 bases between. This CDR3 region has 13 residues. The chain's CDR3 is CASSQERGNEQFF. The CDR3 bases are TGTGCCAGCAGCCAAGAGAGGGGGAATGAGCAGTTCTTC.

This clone occurred a few times. The chain links TRBV9 to TRBJ1-1; 9 nucleotides line up with TRBD1. The CDR3 extends over 15 amino acids. V gave up 3 bases and J gave up 2 bases; unmatched junction bases: 5. The V gene's germline CDR1 is SGDLS and CDR2 YYNGEE. The chain's CDR3 is CASSARDRANTEAFF. CDR3 nucleotides: TGTGCCAGCAGCGCCCGGGACAGGGCCAACACTGAAGCTTTCTTT.

The chain uses TRBV12-3 or TRBV12-4 and TRBJ1-2; no clear D gene. The CDR3 has 13 residues. V was trimmed by 6 bases and J by 1 base, leaving 9 bases between them. The CDR3: CASSLAFNYGYTF. CDR3 DNA sequence: TGTGCCAGCAGCCTGGCATTTAACTATGGCTACACCTTC.

The chain couples TRBV5-1 to TRBJ1-3, with TRBD1 identical over 11 bases. The CDR3 extends over 17 amino acids. CDR1 and CDR2 from the germline V gene are SGHRS and YFSETQ. Trimming at V came to 0 bases and at J to 4 bases, leaving 6 bases not matched to a gene. CDR3 in DNA: TGCGCCAGCAGCTTGGCCGGACAGGGGGCAGGAGGAAACACCATATATTTT. Translation: CASSLAGQGAGGNTIYF.

The CDR3 reads CASSLYGGEAFF. The CDR3 bases are TGTGCCAGCAGTTTATACGGGGGGGAAGCTTTCTTT. V usage is TRBV27 and J usage is TRBJ1-1; a weak D match, TRBD1 (5 bases). This CDR3 is 12 amino acids long. Germline lookup yields CDR1 MNHEY and CDR2 SMNVEV (reference sequence). With 1 base removed from V and 8 bases from J, the gap between germline ends came to 8 bases.

This clone showed up just a few times. J is TRBJ2-7 and V is TRBV28, with TRBD1 matching 7 bases. The trim removed 4 bases at V and 2 bases at J, leaving 8 bases unmatched. The CDR3 runs to 15 residues. Germline CDR1 is MDHEN and CDR2 is SYDVKM. The DNA for the CDR3 is TGTGCCAGCAGTTCCCCTCGACAGGGAGCCTACGAGCAGTACTTC. Translation: CASSSPRQGAYEQYF.

This clone has only one observation. CDR3 amino acids: CASKGTSTYEQYF. The CDR3 DNA reads as TGCGCCAGCAAAGGGACTAGCACCTACGAGCAGTACTTC. The V gene is TRBV5-1, the J gene TRBJ2-7, with 9 nucleotides matching TRBD2. Germline values: CDR1 SGHRS, CDR2 YFSETQ. V dropped 6 bases and J dropped 2; count of bases not matched to a gene: 3. CDR3 size: 13 residues.

The chain employs TRBV5-1 and TRBJ1-2, with 8 bases fitting TRBD1. The length of the CDR3 is 14 residues. V dropped 4 bases and J dropped 5; count of bases not matched to a gene: 7. The germline V gene has CDR1 SGHRS and CDR2 YFSETQ. CDR3 sequence: CASSPGQGGYGYTF. The DNA for the CDR3 is TGCGCCAGCAGCCCCGGACAGGGAGGGTATGGCTACACCTTC.

This chain connects TRBV4-2 to TRBJ2-5, with D possibly matching TRBD2 (5 bases). This CDR3 is 16 amino acids long. Germline CDR1 reads LGHNA; CDR2 reads YNFKEQ. V lost 5 bases and J lost 5, with 21 bases in between. CDR3 sequence reads: CASSSEAPSDLETQYF. The CDR3 nucleotides are TGTGCCAGCAGCTCCGAGGCACCTTCGGACTTGGAGACCCAGTACTTC.

The chain is built from TRBV2 and TRBJ2-3; possible D gene TRBD2, 6 bases. Germline assignment: CDR1 SNHLY and CDR2 FYNNEI. Trimming removed 1 base from V and 5 bases from J, with 13 bases in between. The CDR3 extends over 15 amino acids. CDR3 loop: CASSEGPGARDTQYF. CDR3 DNA: TGTGCCAGCAGTGAAGGGCCGGGAGCTAGAGATACGCAGTATTTT.

The chain combines TRBV25-1 with TRBJ1-1; D unclear. Deletions cut 3 bases from V and 4 bases from J, with 15 bases between. Germline lookup yields CDR1 MGHDK and CDR2 SYGVNS. The CDR3 contains 15 residues. CDR3 protein: CASSEYFSEGTEAFF. DNA of the CDR3: TGTGCCAGCAGTGAGTACTTCAGCGAGGGCACTGAAGCTTTCTTT.

The chain uses TRBV30 and TRBJ2-7; possibly TRBD1 for D (6 bases). There are 13 residues in the CDR3. The ends were cut back, 1 base at V and 9 bases at J, with 16 bases in the middle. Per germline, CDR1 GTSNPN and CDR2 SVGIG (reference sequence). The CDR3 protein is CAWSATQGTVQYF. CDR3 DNA sequence: TGTGCCTGGAGTGCCACACAGGGAACGGTGCAGTACTTC.

The chain couples TRBV28 to TRBJ1-4; weak D call: TRBD1 (5 bases). The CDR3 has 13 residues. The germline V and J ends were trimmed by 2 bases and 4 bases, with 5 bases remaining between them. The V gene's germline CDR1 is MDHEN and CDR2 SYDVKM. The CDR3 spells CASSLDSNEKLFF. CDR3 bases: TGTGCCAGCAGTTTAGACAGTAATGAAAAACTGTTTTTT.

J is TRBJ2-3 and V is TRBV6-2 or TRBV6-3; TRBD2 agrees at 9 bases. V lost 2 bases to trimming and J lost 4 bases; unmatched junction nucleotides: 4. Germline V gene data show CDR1 as MNHEY and CDR2 as SVGEGT. CDR3 length: 15 residues. CDR3 residues: CASSYLSGSSDTQYF. In nucleotides, the CDR3 is TGTGCCAGCAGTTACCTTAGCGGGAGTTCAGATACGCAGTATTTT.

The rearrangement joins TRBV27 to TRBJ1-6; possible D gene TRBD1, 6 bases. Trimming pared 5 bases from V and 8 bases from J, leaving 16 bases between. Germline V gene data show CDR1 as MNHEY and CDR2 as SMNVEV (reference sequence). The CDR3 has 15 residues. The CDR3 loop is CASSPRRGAYSPLHF. For the CDR3, the DNA is TGTGCCAGCAGTCCCCGCCGGGGGGCGTATTCACCCCTCCACTTT.